One sample yielded the 15 T cell receptor beta chains listed below, sequenced in a study of blood T cell repertoires in COVID-19. Method: immunoSEQ multiplex PCR; TCRdb's copy keeps in-frame clones and lacks some. The table lists tens of thousands of clones, 80% to 90% of them singletons. The sequenced material came from peripheral blood. Every receptor here comes from a man aged 55 to 70 with acute or convalescent COVID-19.

This chain connects TRBV2 to TRBJ1-6; D is perhaps TRBD1 (6 bases). Germline CDR1 reads SNHLY; CDR2 reads FYNNEI. The V gene lost 3 bases and the J gene lost 3 bases, with 12 bases spanning the gap. The CDR3 has 16 amino acids. CDR3 residues: CASSERGPGYNSPLHF. As DNA, the CDR3 is TGTGCCAGCAGTGAGCGGGGGCCCGGCTATAATTCACCCCTCCACTTT.

This chain links TRBV6-2 or TRBV6-3 with TRBJ1-2; 8 bases map to TRBD1. Germline V gene data show CDR1 as MNHEY and CDR2 as SVGEGT. CDR3 length: 13 amino acids. The trim removed 7 bases at V and 4 bases at J, leaving 5 bases unmatched. CDR3 sequence (DNA): TGTGCCAGCACCCCGGACAGGGTCTATGGCTACACCTTC. This encodes CASTPDRVYGYTF.

J is TRBJ1-5 and V is TRBV11-2, with 11 bases that match TRBD1. CDR3 length: 15 amino acids. Per the germline V gene, CDR1 is SGHAT and CDR2 is FQNNGV. Trimming cost V 4 bases and J 7 bases; bases outside gene matches: 6. The CDR3, as DNA: TGTGCCAGCAGCTGGGGACAGGGGGTAGGGCAGCCCCAGCATTTT. Translating it yields CASSWGQGVGQPQHF.

The V and J genes are TRBV5-1 and TRBJ2-5; 12 positions agree with TRBD1. Trimming at V came to 5 bases and at J to 6 bases, leaving 8 bases not matched to a gene. The length of the CDR3 is 15 residues. Germline CDR1 SGHRS, CDR2 YFSETQ. In DNA, the CDR3 is TGCGCCAGCAGGTCTGGGACAGGGGGCGCGCAGACCCAGTACTTC. Amino acid sequence: CASRSGTGGAQTQYF.

This clone was counted a single time. V usage is TRBV5-4 and J usage is TRBJ2-1, with TRBD1 matching 9 bases. The length of the CDR3 is 18 residues. Germline CDR1 SGHNT, CDR2 YYREEE (reference sequence). V gave up 3 bases and J gave up 8 bases; unmatched junction bases: 18. This chain's CDR3 is CASSSRGRVPGQGDEQFF. DNA of the CDR3: TGTGCCAGCAGCTCGAGGGGGAGGGTTCCGGGACAGGGCGATGAGCAGTTCTTC.

This clone was counted a few times. This chain connects TRBV14 to TRBJ1-1; maybe TRBD1 (5 bases). The CDR3 runs 14 residues. Germline loops: CDR1 SGHDN, CDR2 FVKESK. The ends were cut back, 0 bases at V and 8 bases at J, with 13 bases in the middle. The CDR3 region is CASSQDFGQGEAFF. Written as DNA, the CDR3 is TGTGCCAGCAGCCAAGATTTTGGGCAGGGCGAAGCTTTCTTT.

The rearrangement joins TRBV5-1 to TRBJ1-1; a weak D match, TRBD1 (5 bases). Between the trimmed V and J ends, which lost 7 bases and 1 base, there was a span of 11 bases. This CDR3 has 13 amino acids. Germline loops: CDR1 SGHRS, CDR2 YFSETQ. CDR3 protein: CASRGVPNTEAFF. Here the CDR3 DNA reads TGCGCCAGCCGGGGGGTCCCGAACACTGAAGCTTTCTTT.

The chain combines TRBV12-5 with TRBJ2-2; D possibly corresponds to TRBD2 (6 bases). Per germline, CDR1 LGHNT and CDR2 FRNRAP. The CDR3 totals 17 residues. V dropped 1 base and J dropped 0 bases, with 12 bases sitting between them. CDR3 coding DNA: TGTGCTAGTGGTTTGGACCGGGACTCGTCGAACACCGGGGAGCTGTTTTTT. Translated, it gives CASGLDRDSSNTGELFF.

The chain is built from TRBV28 and TRBJ1-1; D is perhaps TRBD1 (6 bases). This CDR3 is 15 amino acids long. Germline lookup yields CDR1 MDHEN and CDR2 SYDVKM. V lost 4 bases to trimming and J lost 1 base, with 13 bases between them. The CDR3, as DNA: TGTGCCAGCAGTTCTGGGGGCCCCTCGAACACTGAAGCTTTCTTT. This translates into CASSSGGPSNTEAFF.

In regard to this clone: The sample carries other DNA sequences with the same CDR3. J is TRBJ2-7 and V is TRBV5-1; D possibly corresponds to TRBD1 (6 bases). The germline CDR1 and CDR2 sequences are SGHRS and YFSETQ. CDR3 size: 12 residues. V was cut by 3 bases and J by 6 bases, with 10 bases left in between. CDR3 region: CASSSQGGEQYF. CDR3 in DNA: TGCGCCAGCAGCTCACAGGGTGGCGAGCAGTACTTC.

CDR3 nucleotide sequence: TGTGCCGGACGACAGGGGAAATACGAGCAGTACTTC. Its protein product is CAGRQGKYEQYF. The chain has TRBV30 and TRBJ2-7, with TRBD1 identical over 8 bases. Trimming at V came to 8 bases and at J to 4 bases, leaving 7 bases not matched to a gene. The CDR3 has 12 amino acids. Looked up from germline, CDR1 is GTSNPN and CDR2 is SVGIG (reference sequence). The whole variable domain, filled in from reference TRBV30 and TRBJ2-7, reads SQTIHQWPATLVQPVGSPLSLECTVEGTSNPNLYWYRQAAGRGLQLLFYSVGIGQISSEVPQNLSASRPQDRQFILSSKKLLLSDSGFYLCAGRQGKYEQYFGPGTRLTVT.

This rearrangement joins TRBV19 to TRBJ1-5, with 10 bases that match TRBD1. J was trimmed by 6 bases and V by 5 bases; bases with no gene match: 4. Per the germline V gene, CDR1 is LNHDA and CDR2 is SQIVND (reference sequence). CDR3 length equals 14 residues. The CDR3 DNA follows: TGTGCCAGTAGTCCCCGACAGGGGGCTCAGCCCCAGCATTTT. Translating gives CASSPRQGAQPQHF.

The chain joins TRBV9 to TRBJ2-3; D is uncertain. The V end lost 0 bases, the J end lost 2 bases, and 10 bases lay between the germline ends. CDR1 SGDLS and CDR2 YYNGEE come from the germline V gene. The CDR3 is made up of 15 amino acids. CDR3 coding DNA: TGTGCCAGCAGCGTAGATCAGATATACACAGATACGCAGTATTTT. This translates into CASSVDQIYTDTQYF. Full variable domain (missing parts from reference TRBV9 and TRBJ2-3): DSGVTQTPKHLITATGQRVTLRCSPRSGDLSVYWYQQSLDQGLQFLIQYYNGEERAKGNILERFSAQQFPDLHSELNLSSLELGDSALYFCASSVDQIYTDTQYFGPGTRLTVL.

The chain joins TRBV2 to TRBJ1-1; the match to TRBD1 covers 8 bases. CDR1 and CDR2 (germline): SNHLY, FYNNEI. CDR3 length: 13 residues. After removal of 6 bases from V and 5 bases from J, the junction contained 5 bases not matched to a gene. The CDR3 loop is CASSPDRETEAFF. CDR3 DNA: TGTGCCAGCAGCCCGGACAGGGAAACTGAAGCTTTCTTT.

V is TRBV7-2 and J is TRBJ2-7, with D tentatively TRBD1 (5 bases). The germline CDR1 and CDR2 sequences are SGHTA and FQGNSA. The V and J ends lost 4 bases and 6 bases respectively, with 13 bases between them. The CDR3 runs 13 residues. In nucleotides, the CDR3 is TGTGCCAGCAGCTCGCTGGGGCGAAGCGAGCAGTACTTC. Amino acids: CASSSLGRSEQYF.